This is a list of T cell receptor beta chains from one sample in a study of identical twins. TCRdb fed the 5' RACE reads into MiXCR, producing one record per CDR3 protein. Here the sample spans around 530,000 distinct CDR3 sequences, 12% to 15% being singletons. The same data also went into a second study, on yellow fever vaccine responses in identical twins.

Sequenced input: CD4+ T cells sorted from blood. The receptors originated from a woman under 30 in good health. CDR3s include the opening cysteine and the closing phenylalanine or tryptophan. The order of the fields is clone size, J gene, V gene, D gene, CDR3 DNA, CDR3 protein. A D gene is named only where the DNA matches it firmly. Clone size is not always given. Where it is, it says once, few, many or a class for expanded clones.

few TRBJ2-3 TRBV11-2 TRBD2 TGTGCCAGCAGCTTAAGCGGGAACCCGGGCACAGATACGCAGTATTTT CASSLSGNPGTDTQYF
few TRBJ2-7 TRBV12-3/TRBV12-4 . TGTGCCAGCAGTCCCGGGGCCTACTCCTACGAGCAGTACTTC CASSPGAYSYEQYF
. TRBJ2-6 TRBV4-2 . TGTGCCAGCAGCCAAGATTTTCAGGGGGGGGCCAACGTCCTGACTTTC CASSQDFQGGANVLTF
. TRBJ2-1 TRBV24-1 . TGTGCCACCAGTGATCTAGGGGGGTTTTCCTACAATGAGCAGTTCTTC CATSDLGGFSYNEQFF
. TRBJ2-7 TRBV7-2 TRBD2 TGTGCCAGCAGCTACGGGACTAGCGGAAAAACCTACGAGCAGTACTTC CASSYGTSGKTYEQYF
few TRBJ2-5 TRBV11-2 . TGTGCCAGCACCCAGCTGATAGGTACAGAGACCCAGTACTTC CASTQLIGTETQYF
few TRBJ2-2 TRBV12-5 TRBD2 TGTGCTAGTGGTTTGACCGGGAGGGGTACCGGGGAGCTGTTTTTT CASGLTGRGTGELFF
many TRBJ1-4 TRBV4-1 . TGCGCCAGCAGCCAAGATACAGTGAACGGAAAACTGTTTTTT CASSQDTVNGKLFF
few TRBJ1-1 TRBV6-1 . TGTGCCAGCAGTCCCTTTCATGAGAACACTGAAGCTTTCTTT CASSPFHENTEAFF
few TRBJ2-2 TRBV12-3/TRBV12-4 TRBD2 TGTGCCAGCAGTCCTGTCGGAGCGGGGGGGCCTGGGGAGCTGTTTTTT CASSPVGAGGPGELFF
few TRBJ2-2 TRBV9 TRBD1 TGTGCCAGCAGCAGACAGACAGGGCGAAACACCGGGGAGCTGTTTTTT CASSRQTGRNTGELFF
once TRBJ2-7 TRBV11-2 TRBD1 TGTGCCAGCAGCGTACCCGGGACAGGGGGCGAATACTCTCCGTACGAGCAGTACTTC CASSVPGTGGEYSPYEQYF
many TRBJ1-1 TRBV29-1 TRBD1 TGCAGCGTCGCGACAGGGGGCGGCACCGGTGAAGCTTTCTTT CSVATGGGTGEAFF
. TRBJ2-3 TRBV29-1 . TGCAGCGCTGATCATACTAGCACAGATACGCAGTATTTT CSADHTSTDTQYF
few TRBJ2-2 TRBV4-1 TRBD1 TGCGCCAGCAGCCAAGCCGACAGGGGAGGATCCGGGGAGCTGTTTTTT CASSQADRGGSGELFF
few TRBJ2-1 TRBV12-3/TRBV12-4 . TGTGCCAGCAGCTACAGGGCGAAGCAGTTCTTC CASSYRAKQFF
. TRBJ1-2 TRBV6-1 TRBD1 TGTGCCAGCAGAGCAACCGGGACAGGCTATGGCTACACCTTC CASRATGTGYGYTF
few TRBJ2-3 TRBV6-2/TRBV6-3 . TGTGCCATCAGAGCCTCGACAGATACGCAGTATTTT CAIRASTDTQYF
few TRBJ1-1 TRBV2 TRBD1 TGTGCCAGCAGGGGGGACAGGGCGAAGTCTGAAGCTTTCTTT CASRGDRAKSEAFF
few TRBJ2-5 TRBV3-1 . TGTGCCAGCAGCCAAGGGCCTAGCGTTCGGTACCAAGAGACCCAGTACTTC CASSQGPSVRYQETQYF
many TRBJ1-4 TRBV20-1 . TGCAGTGCCCGGGACCGGACTAATGAAAAACTGTTTTTT CSARDRTNEKLFF
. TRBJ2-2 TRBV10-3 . TGTGCCATCAGTGAGGGTTGGCCTTGGCGGACCGGGGAGCTGTTTTTT CAISEGWPWRTGELFF
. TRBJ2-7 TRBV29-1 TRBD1 TGCAGCGTCACCGGGACAGGGGTCCACGAGCAGTACTTC CSVTGTGVHEQYF
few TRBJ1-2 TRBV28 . TGTGCCAGCAGTCCCCATGGGGGGTATGGCTACACCTTC CASSPHGGYGYTF
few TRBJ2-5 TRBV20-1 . TGCAGTGCTAGAGATCCCCGGGTGATGGCGGAGACCCAGTACTTC CSARDPRVMAETQYF
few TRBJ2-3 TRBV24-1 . TGTGCCACCAGTGACCGGGGCGGAAGCACAGATACGCAGTATTTT CATSDRGGSTDTQYF
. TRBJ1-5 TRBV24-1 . TGTGCCACCAGTGATTTCCCGGGACAGCCCCAGCATTTT CATSDFPGQPQHF
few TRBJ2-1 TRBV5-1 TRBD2 TGCGCCAGCAGCCAACCTGGGACTAGCGGAACCTACAATGAGCAGTTCTTC CASSQPGTSGTYNEQFF